These 11 T cell receptor beta chains originate from one sample sequenced in a study of T cells after yellow fever vaccination. TCRdb re-called the 5' RACE reads through MiXCR, storing one row per CDR3 protein. Of some 500,000 distinct CDR3 sequences listed, about 14% are singletons. The sample here was PBMCs, taken on the day of the yellow fever booster vaccination. The receptors originated from a man aged 25-45 years who received the YFV17D yellow fever vaccine.

The chain uses TRBV7-6 and TRBJ2-1; TRBD1 aligns across 9 bases. Per the germline V gene, CDR1 is SGHVS and CDR2 is FNYEAQ. The V and J ends lost 0 bases and 10 bases, in that order; junction bases with no gene match: 4. The CDR3 has 14 amino acids. CDR3 region: CASSLAQGAREQFF. DNA of the CDR3: TGTGCCAGCAGCTTAGCACAGGGGGCTCGCGAGCAGTTCTTC.

This clonotype turned up a few times. This chain joins TRBV5-5 and TRBJ1-5, with D unresolved. V shed 4 bases and J shed 2 bases, with 13 bases lying between them. The CDR3 loop spans 15 amino acids. Germline V CDR1 and CDR2: SGHKS, YYEKEE (reference sequence). The CDR3: CASSISGSGNQPQHF. DNA of the CDR3: TGTGCCAGCAGCATTTCGGGATCGGGCAATCAGCCCCAGCATTTT.

The CDR3 loop is CASGTENSPLHF. The CDR3 bases are TGCGCCAGCGGGACGGAAAATTCACCCCTCCACTTT. V is TRBV5-1 and J is TRBJ1-6, with a possible D match to TRBD1 (5 bases). V lost 7 bases, J lost 7 bases, and 9 bases lay in between. This CDR3 spans 12 amino acids. Germline lookup yields CDR1 SGHRS and CDR2 YFSETQ.

The chain is built from TRBV20-1 and TRBJ2-7, with TRBD2 matching over 7 bases. Trimming took 6 bases from V and 5 from J; bases not matched to a gene: 10. The germline V gene encodes CDR1 DFQATT and CDR2 SNEGSKA (reference sequence). The CDR3 contains 13 residues. CDR3 sequence reads: CSARGRAKHEQYF. For the CDR3, the DNA is TGCAGTGCACGGGGGAGGGCGAAGCACGAGCAGTACTTC.

A few counts support this clonotype. This chain uses TRBV20-1 with TRBJ2-7; TRBD2 is a possible D gene (7 bases). The germline V gene encodes CDR1 DFQATT and CDR2 SNEGSKA (reference sequence). This CDR3 has 15 residues. Trimming shortened V by 0 bases and J by 3 bases, and 15 bases separated the two germline ends. The CDR3 reads CSARDLKGGVYEQYF. In nucleotides, the CDR3 is TGCAGTGCTAGAGACTTGAAGGGGGGGGTCTACGAGCAGTACTTC.

The sample holds a few counts of this clonotype. CDR3 sequence (DNA): TGTGCCAGCAGCGTAGGGGGACGGACCTCTGGAAACACCATATATTTT. Its protein is CASSVGGRTSGNTIYF. This chain joins TRBV9 and TRBJ1-3, with D possibly matching TRBD1 (5 bases). V was clipped by 0 bases and J by 0 bases, with 10 bases between them. This CDR3 is built from 16 residues. The germline V gene encodes CDR1 SGDLS and CDR2 YYNGEE.

This clonotype was seen a handful of times. V gene TRBV12-3 or TRBV12-4 combines with J gene TRBJ2-1, with D unclear. The CDR3 runs 13 residues. Trimming removed 6 bases at V and 9 bases at J, with 15 bases between. CDR3 sequence (DNA): TGTGCCAGCAGCCTAAAAGATGTCGCTGAGCAGTTCTTC. Its protein is CASSLKDVAEQFF.

The genes are TRBV5-1 and TRBJ2-5; 8 bases align to TRBD1. The CDR3 has 15 residues. Germline-derived CDR1 and CDR2 are SGHRS and YFSETQ. With 4 bases clipped from V and 9 bases from J, the junction kept 14 bases outside the gene matches. Here the CDR3 reads CASSPNSGQGRSQYF. The DNA of the CDR3 is TGCGCCAGCAGCCCCAATAGCGGACAGGGAAGGTCCCAGTACTTC.

In this sample, this clonotype turned up a few times. The gene calls are TRBV6-1 and TRBJ2-5, with 13 nucleotides matching TRBD2. Trimming cost V 6 bases and J 5 bases; bases outside gene matches: 6. CDR3 length equals 15 residues. Germline V gene sequence: CDR1 MNHNS, CDR2 SASEGT. DNA of the CDR3: TGTGCCAGCAGACGGACTAGCGGGAGAGGCGAGACCCAGTACTTC. Its translation is CASRRTSGRGETQYF.

This chain connects TRBV5-1 to TRBJ2-1; 10 bases are shared with TRBD2. V lost 3 bases, J lost 5 bases, and 5 bases stayed unmatched. CDR3 length equals 15 residues. Germline V gives CDR1 SGHRS, CDR2 YFSETQ. CDR3 residues: CASSSSGRGDNEQFF. Here the CDR3 DNA reads TGCGCCAGCAGCTCTAGCGGGAGAGGGGACAATGAGCAGTTCTTC.

This clonotype was observed a handful of times. The chain uses TRBV7-2 and TRBJ2-7; TRBD2 might be the D (7 bases). CDR3 length: 15 amino acids. The V and J ends lost 2 bases and 4 bases respectively, with 15 bases between them. The germline CDR1 and CDR2 sequences are SGHTA and FQGNSA. CDR3 sequence: CASSLQVQGGYEQYF. In DNA, the CDR3 is TGTGCCAGCAGCTTACAAGTACAGGGAGGGTACGAGCAGTACTTC. Together with reference TRBV7-2 and TRBJ2-7, the CDR3 gives the full variable domain: GAGVSQSPSNKVTEKGKDVELRCDPISGHTALYWYRQSLGQGLEFLIYFQGNSAPDKSGLPSDRFSAERTGGSVSTLTIQRTQQEDSAVYLCASSLQVQGGYEQYFGPGTRLTVT.